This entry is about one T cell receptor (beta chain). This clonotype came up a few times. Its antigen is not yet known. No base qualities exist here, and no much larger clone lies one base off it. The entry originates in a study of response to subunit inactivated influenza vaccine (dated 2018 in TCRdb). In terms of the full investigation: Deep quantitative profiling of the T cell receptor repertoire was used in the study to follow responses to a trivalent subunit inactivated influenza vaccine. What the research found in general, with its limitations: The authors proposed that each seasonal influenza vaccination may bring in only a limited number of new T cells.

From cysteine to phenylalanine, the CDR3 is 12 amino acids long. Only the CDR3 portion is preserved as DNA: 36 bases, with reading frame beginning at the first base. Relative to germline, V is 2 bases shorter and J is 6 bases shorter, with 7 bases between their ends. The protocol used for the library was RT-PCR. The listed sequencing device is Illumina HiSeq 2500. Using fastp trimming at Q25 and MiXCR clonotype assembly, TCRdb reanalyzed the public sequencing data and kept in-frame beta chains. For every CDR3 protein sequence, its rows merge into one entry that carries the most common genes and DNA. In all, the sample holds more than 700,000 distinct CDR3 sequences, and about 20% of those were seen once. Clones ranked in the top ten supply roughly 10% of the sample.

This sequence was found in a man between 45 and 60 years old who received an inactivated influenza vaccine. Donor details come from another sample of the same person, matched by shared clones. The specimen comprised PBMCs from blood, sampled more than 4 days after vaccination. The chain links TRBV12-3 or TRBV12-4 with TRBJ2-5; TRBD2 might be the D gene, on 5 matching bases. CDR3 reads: CASSLREKTQYF. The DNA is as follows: TGTGCCAGCAGTTTACGGGAAAAGACCCAGTACTTC.